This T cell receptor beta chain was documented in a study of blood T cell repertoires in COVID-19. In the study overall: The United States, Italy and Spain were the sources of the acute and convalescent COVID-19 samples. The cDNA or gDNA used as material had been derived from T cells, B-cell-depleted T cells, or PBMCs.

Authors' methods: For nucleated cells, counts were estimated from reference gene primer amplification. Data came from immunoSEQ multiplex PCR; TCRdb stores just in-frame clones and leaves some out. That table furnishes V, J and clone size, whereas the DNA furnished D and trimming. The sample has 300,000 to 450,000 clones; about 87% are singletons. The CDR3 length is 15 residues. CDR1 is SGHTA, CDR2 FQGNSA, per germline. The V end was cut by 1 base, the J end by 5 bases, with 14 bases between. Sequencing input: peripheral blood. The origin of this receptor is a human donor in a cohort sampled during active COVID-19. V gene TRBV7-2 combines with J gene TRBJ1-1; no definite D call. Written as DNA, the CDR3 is TGTGCCAGCAGCTTAGACCTGGGTTCGGGAACTGAAGCTTTCTTT. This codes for CASSLDLGSGTEAFF.